The present T cell receptor (beta chain) was sequenced within a study of blood T cells in healthy people across ages (dated by TCRdb to the mid-2010s). Regarding the research as a whole: In model experiments, template switching captured roughly one uniquely barcoded TCR beta cDNA molecule for every two T cells. To track age-related changes in TCR beta repertoire diversity, the study relied on deep sequencing normalized with unique cDNA molecular identifiers. The donors were split into four age groups: young (average approximately 16 years), middle-aged (roughly 42), aged (more than 60) and long-lived (roughly 86). The study analyzed two additional independent replicas of 1 million unique cDNA reads from the same blood draw for two donors, one aged 18 to 30 and one aged 80 or older.

What the authors observed across the whole study: Bulk unsorted PBMC profiling prevented conclusive comparison of naive and antigen-experienced compartments. Donor CMV infection status was unknown, potentially confounding age-related changes in expanded clonotypes. Compared with the aged group, the long-lived group had more naive CD4+ T cells, fewer expanded clones and increased TCR diversity, a pattern suggesting age selection. Observed TCR beta diversity per million T cells fell roughly linearly with age, and a significant reduction was already apparent by age roughly 40. There was a strong correlation between observed TCR beta diversity and the percentage of naive T cells measured by flow cytometry. Estimates of total diversity based on one million sequenced T cells were regarded as lower bounds and as underestimates.

Library preparation employed 5' RACE. Sequencing instrument: Illumina HiSeq 2500. The second PCR ran for about 7 to 11 cycles and used a J-beta primer mix along with a sample-barcoded 5' primer. Each TCR beta cDNA molecule received a unique molecular identifier from a template-switch 5' adaptor carrying 12 random nucleotides. Each sample yielded at least 2.5 million CDR3-containing paired-end reads. First-strand cDNA was synthesized from all RNA with the Mint cDNA synthesis kit, primed by a TRBC-specific oligonucleotide. After uracil-DNA glycosylase treatment, a first 18-cycle PCR used universal primers M1SS and BC2_uni_R on all cDNA. The paper's processing steps were these. For normalization, 1 million high-quality reads were randomly selected from each sample, with every read carrying a distinct molecular identifier. Instead of being binned into consensus sequences, reads that shared molecular identifiers were thrown out. MiTCR, set to a Q25 quality threshold and the strictest error-elimination algorithm, was used for CDR3 identification, clonotype clustering and error correction. Lower-bound total TCR beta diversity was estimated with a nonparametric unseen species model using Euler transformation. The raw public reads went through TCRdb reprocessing: fastp at Q25, MiXCR clone calling, in-frame beta chains kept. Each record represents a unique CDR3 protein, reported with the most common genes and DNA among its rows. The V and J calls were determined by TCRdb, not by the authors. Across this sample there are about 510,000 distinct CDR3 sequences, with about 26% seen only once. The ten largest clones capture 3% to 4% of the sample.

This clonotype came up a few times. No cognate antigen has been identified for it. Per-base qualities were not stored, and no clone one base away is much larger. Counted from cysteine to phenylalanine, this CDR3 has 16 amino acids. CDR3 DNA only is kept here, 48 bases in frame from base 1. V is shortened by 3 bases, J by 3 bases, and the region joining them spans 15 bases. The donors were some 36 Caucasian individuals from Russia, aged roughly 6 to 95 years, who were systemically healthy. Each donor gave ten milliliters of peripheral blood, drawn into EDTA-treated Vacutainer tubes. PBMCs were isolated by Ficoll-Paque density-gradient centrifugation, with at least 7 million obtained per sample. Trizol reagent was used to extract total RNA from PBMCs, with at least 6 micrograms per sample. Naive CD45RAhigh/CD27high T cell percentages were measured by flow cytometry on a PBMC aliquot from every donor.

These same records also appear under a second study, on T cells of mothers and their children. As that second paper reports: The donors were nine systemically healthy Caucasian individuals, made up of three mothers and their six children. cDNA synthesis used all of the extracted RNA, with around 1.6 ug of RNA in each 15 ul reaction. In the second PCR, the M1S primer added sample barcodes and 2-4 random nucleotides. Over 8.5 million TCR beta CDR3 reads were obtained for each mother, and about 3 million reads were obtained for each child. In both related and unrelated pairs, thymic selection shapes the output of TCR recombination in a similar way, with inherited differences having only a minor effect. Normalized repertoire overlap was always slightly but never significantly higher in related than unrelated mother-child pairs. Persistent microchimeric T cell clones were not detected, at a sensitivity of about 90 clones per million clonotypes. Deep NGS was used in the study to compare the TCR beta repertoires of mothers and children and to look for features that separate related mother-child pairs from unrelated individuals. The mean age was about 40 +/- 4 years for the mothers and about 12 +/- 4 years for the children. After adapter ligation was performed with NEBNext reagents, the libraries were sequenced on an Illumina HiSeq 2000 with 100+100 nt paired-end reads. To avoid cross-contamination, the mother libraries and the child libraries were prepared a month apart and sequenced in separate runs. For each donor, between roughly 450,000 and 2,200,000 distinct TCR beta clonotypes were identified. Naive TCR beta clonotypes were estimated from low-frequency clonotypes matched to each donor's FACS-determined naive share, without sorting.

The receptor comes from a boy aged 2 to 9 in good health. The sequenced material came from blood. Recombination linked TRBV12-3 or TRBV12-4 to TRBJ2-1; matching of 6 bases hints at TRBD2 as the D gene. The nucleotide sequence is given as TGTGCCAGCAGTTTGGGGACTCGTCAAGTCTACAATGAGCAGTTCTTC. Its amino acids are CASSLGTRQVYNEQFF.